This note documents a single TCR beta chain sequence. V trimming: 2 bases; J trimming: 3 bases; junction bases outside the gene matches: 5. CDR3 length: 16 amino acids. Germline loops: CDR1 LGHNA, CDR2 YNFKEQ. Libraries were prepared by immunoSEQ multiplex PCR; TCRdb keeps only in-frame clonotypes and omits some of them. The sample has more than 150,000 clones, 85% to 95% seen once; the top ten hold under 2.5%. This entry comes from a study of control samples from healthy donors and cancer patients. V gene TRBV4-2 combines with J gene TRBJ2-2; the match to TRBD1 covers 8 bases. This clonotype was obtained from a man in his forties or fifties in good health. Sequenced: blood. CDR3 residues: CASSQRAGGDTGELFF. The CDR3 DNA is TGTGCCAGCAGCCAACGGGCAGGGGGCGACACCGGGGAGCTGTTTTTT.